These 27 T cell receptor beta chains originate from one sample sequenced in a study of OX40 agonist ivuxolimab in advanced cancers. Using immunoSEQ multiplex PCR, the repertoire was profiled, and TCRdb retains in-frame clones only, with some absent. Here the sample spans about 60,000 clones, roughly 89% being singletons. The input for sequencing was CD4+ or CD8+ T cells sorted from blood, taken in a trial of the OX40 agonist ivuxolimab. The receptors shown here come from an adult with an advanced solid tumor such as melanoma, head and neck, liver or kidney cancer.

The V and J genes are TRBV11-2 and TRBJ2-5; D unresolved. Trimming took off 1 base at V and 7 bases at J, with 10 bases between the two ends. Per germline, CDR1 SGHAT and CDR2 FQNNGV. The CDR3 extends over 13 amino acids. The CDR3 DNA sequence: TGTGCCAGCAGCTTAGTCCTAGTAGGGACCCAGTACTTC. Protein: CASSLVLVGTQYF.

This chain links TRBV12-1 with TRBJ2-1; TRBD2, the table's D call, lacks a check against the DNA. TRBV12-1 is a listed pseudogene. CDR3 length equals 18 residues. The CDR3 DNA sequence: TGTGCCAGCAGCTTTGCCTGGGGTGGGTTAGCGGAGCTCAATGAGCAGTTCTTC. It is translated as CASSFAWGGLAELNEQFF.

A few counts support this clone. The rearrangement joins TRBV2 to TRBJ1-1; TRBD1 agrees at 7 bases. Germline V lookup: CDR1 SNHLY, CDR2 FYNNEI. The CDR3 runs 12 residues. V was pared by 6 bases and J by 8 bases, with 6 bases of the junction left unmatched. CDR3 coding DNA: TGTGCCAGCAGAGCTAGACAGGGAGAAGCTTTCTTT. It encodes CASRARQGEAFF.

The chain carries TRBV6-1 and TRBJ2-4, with 7 bases that match TRBD2. Germline V gene data show CDR1 as MNHNS and CDR2 as SASEGT. The V and J ends lost 1 base and 3 bases, in that order; junction bases with no gene match: 6. This CDR3 region has 16 residues. CDR3 in DNA: TGTGCCAGCAGTGAAGTTGCGGGAGTGGGCAAAAACATTCAGTACTTC. It specifies CASSEVAGVGKNIQYF.

The chain has TRBV29-1 and TRBJ2-3; 8 bases map to TRBD2. Trimming removed 2 bases from V and 2 bases from J; junction bases left unmatched: 15. This CDR3 comprises 18 residues. Germline values: CDR1 SQVTM, CDR2 ANQGSEA. For the CDR3, the DNA is TGCAGCGTTGAATGGGGTGTAGCGGGGACCATGTCCACAGATACGCAGTATTTT. Translated, it gives CSVEWGVAGTMSTDTQYF.

The rearrangement joins TRBV5-1 to TRBJ2-1, with TRBD1 matching 8 bases. Germline V gene sequence: CDR1 SGHRS, CDR2 YFSETQ. V lost 6 bases and J lost 0; bases outside the gene matches: 2. This CDR3 spans 14 amino acids. The CDR3 DNA sequence: TGCGCCAGCAACAGGGGGAGCTCCTACAATGAGCAGTTCTTC. Its translation: CASNRGSSYNEQFF.

This clone is termed medium-sized. The chain has TRBV5-1 and TRBJ2-7; D may be TRBD2 (6 bases). The CDR3 sequence is 14 residues long. Germline values: CDR1 SGHRS, CDR2 YFSETQ. V lost 0 bases and J lost 4, with 11 bases in between. The CDR3 loop is CASSLGGNEYEQYF. CDR3 coding DNA: TGCGCCAGCAGCTTGGGCGGGAACGAGTACGAGCAGTACTTC.

This chain uses TRBV5-1 with TRBJ2-7; 8 bases line up with TRBD2. This CDR3 comprises 15 residues. The germline V gene has CDR1 SGHRS and CDR2 YFSETQ. V lost 1 base and J lost 3; bases outside the gene matches: 6. CDR3 sequence: CASSLTSGDYYEQYF. In nucleotides, the CDR3 is TGCGCCAGCAGCTTGACTAGCGGAGACTACTACGAGCAGTACTTC.

The V and J genes are TRBV7-2 and TRBJ2-3, with 8 bases matching TRBD2. V dropped 7 bases and J dropped 2; count of bases not matched to a gene: 5. Germline CDR1 SGHTA, CDR2 FQGNSA. The length of the CDR3 is 14 residues. CDR3 nucleotide sequence: TGTGCCAGCACCTCGGGAGGGGCCACAGATACGCAGTATTTT. Amino acids: CASTSGGATDTQYF.

The chain couples TRBV28 to TRBJ2-1; 9 nucleotides agree with TRBD2. The V gene end was trimmed by 5 bases and the J gene end by 6 bases; junction bases not matched to a gene: 5. CDR3 size: 14 residues. Per the germline V gene, CDR1 is MDHEN and CDR2 is SYDVKM. The CDR3 here is CASSRLADLNEQFF. The DNA for the CDR3 is TGTGCCAGCAGTCGACTAGCGGATCTCAATGAGCAGTTCTTC.

This chain uses TRBV18 with TRBJ2-3; 10 bases line up with TRBD2. V lost 4 bases and J lost 1; bases outside the gene matches: 2. The CDR3 extends over 15 amino acids. The germline CDR1 and CDR2 sequences are KGHSH and LQKENI. In nucleotides, the CDR3 is TGTGCCAGCTCACTTGGGACTAGCGGCACAGATACGCAGTATTTT. It is translated as CASSLGTSGTDTQYF.

The V call is TRBV18, the J call TRBJ2-2, with 8 bases that match TRBD1. There are 15 residues in the CDR3. Germline values: CDR1 KGHSH, CDR2 LQKENI. V gave up 3 bases and J gave up 1 base; unmatched junction bases: 1. CDR3: CASSPGTGNTGELFF. In DNA, the CDR3 is TGTGCCAGCTCACCCGGGACAGGGAACACCGGGGAGCTGTTTTTT.

On this clone itself: Other DNA variants within this sample encode the same CDR3. V usage is TRBV9 and J usage is TRBJ2-5; possibly TRBD2 for D (6 bases). Looked up from germline, CDR1 is SGDLS and CDR2 is YYNGEE. The CDR3 spans 14 residues. V lost 0 bases to trimming and J lost 5 bases, with 11 bases between them. CDR3 amino acids: CASSVAGVRETQYF. In nucleotides, the CDR3 is TGTGCCAGCAGCGTAGCGGGAGTGCGGGAGACCCAGTACTTC.

The genes are TRBV4-2 and TRBJ1-2; 7 bases agree with TRBD1. The CDR3 extends over 14 amino acids. With 2 bases clipped from V and 3 bases from J, the junction kept 3 bases outside the gene matches. CDR1 and CDR2 from the germline V gene are LGHNA and YNFKEQ. This CDR3 reads CASSQRQGDYGYTF. The CDR3 DNA sequence: TGTGCCAGCAGCCAACGACAGGGAGACTATGGCTACACCTTC.

The chain has TRBV19 and TRBJ2-7; 8 bases fit TRBD1. Germline V gene lookup returns CDR1 LNHDA and CDR2 SQIVND (reference sequence). Trimming removed 0 bases from V and 5 bases from J; junction bases left unmatched: 6. The CDR3 covers 15 residues. CDR3 coding DNA: TGTGCCAGTAGTATAGATCGGGCAGGGGGCGACGAGCAGTACTTC. This translates into CASSIDRAGGDEQYF.

The chain carries TRBV28 and TRBJ1-4, with 7 bases aligning to TRBD1. The CDR3 length is 15 residues. Losses at the gene ends were 5 bases for V and 7 bases for J; bases not matched to a gene: 10. Germline CDR1 is MDHEN and CDR2 is SYDVKM. In DNA form, the CDR3 reads TGTGCCAGCAGTGAAAGGACAGGTCTGAGTGAAAAACTGTTTTTT. Its translation: CASSERTGLSEKLFF.

The J gene is TRBJ2-1, the V gene TRBV18; maybe TRBD2 (5 bases). The CDR3 contains 15 residues. V lost 2 bases to trimming and J lost 6 bases, with 14 bases between them. Germline V lookup: CDR1 KGHSH, CDR2 LQKENI. This chain's CDR3 is CASSPLREGGNEQFF. CDR3 DNA: TGTGCCAGCTCACCATTGAGGGAAGGAGGCAATGAGCAGTTCTTC.

This chain links TRBV28 with TRBJ2-2; D ambiguous. This CDR3 has 13 residues. Trimming removed 5 bases at V and 3 bases at J, with 7 bases between. CDR1 and CDR2 (germline): MDHEN, SYDVKM. The CDR3 region has the DNA TGTGCCAGCAGTCGCCTACACACCGGGGAGCTGTTTTTT. This encodes CASSRLHTGELFF.

The genes are TRBV28 and TRBJ1-2; D is possibly TRBD1 (5 bases). The CDR3 is 16 residues long. With 4 bases removed from V and 5 bases from J, the gap between germline ends came to 20 bases. Germline assignment: CDR1 MDHEN and CDR2 SYDVKM. CDR3 coding DNA: TGTGCCAGCAGTTCTCCCTCGTCCTCAACAGGATATGGCTACACCTTC. Translating gives CASSSPSSSTGYGYTF.

The chain joins TRBV15 to TRBJ2-2, with 7 bases identical to TRBD1. This CDR3 spans 15 amino acids. With V trimmed by 5 bases and J by 2 bases, 5 bases remained unmatched. In germline, CDR1 is LNHNV, CDR2 YYDKDF (reference sequence). DNA for the CDR3: TGTGCCACCAGCGGGGACAGACCCAACACCGGGGAGCTGTTTTTT. The encoded protein is CATSGDRPNTGELFF.

This rearrangement joins TRBV5-4 to TRBJ2-7; maybe TRBD1 (5 bases). The V end lost 1 base, the J end lost 2 bases, and 13 bases lay between the germline ends. Germline lookup yields CDR1 SGHNT and CDR2 YYREEE (reference sequence). The CDR3 has 15 amino acids. The CDR3 DNA sequence: TGTGCCAGCAGCTTGAAAACAGGAGAAACCTACGAGCAGTACTTC. It encodes CASSLKTGETYEQYF.

The V call is TRBV28, the J call TRBJ2-6; a weak D match, TRBD1 (5 bases). Germline loops: CDR1 MDHEN, CDR2 SYDVKM. The CDR3 is 13 amino acids. V lost 7 bases and J lost 6, with 10 bases in between. The CDR3 DNA reads as TGTGCCAGCATCAGGGCCGTGGCCAACGTCCTGACTTTC. This encodes CASIRAVANVLTF.

This chain uses TRBV6-6 with TRBJ2-6, with D possibly being TRBD1 (8 bases). The CDR3 has 16 amino acids. Germline CDR1 and CDR2: MNHNY and SVGAGI (reference sequence). V was shortened by 5 bases and J by 0 bases, with 11 bases between the two germline ends. The CDR3 nucleotides are TGTGCCAGCAGTAGCGGGACAGGCTCTGGGGCCAACGTCCTGACTTTC. This encodes CASSSGTGSGANVLTF.

This chain joins TRBV9 and TRBJ2-2; 7 bases align to TRBD2. The germline V gene encodes CDR1 SGDLS and CDR2 YYNGEE. The V and J ends lost 0 bases and 5 bases, in that order; junction bases with no gene match: 4. The length of the CDR3 is 15 residues. The CDR3 protein is CASSVVSGMTGELFF. The CDR3 DNA reads TGTGCCAGCAGCGTAGTGAGCGGGATGACCGGGGAGCTGTTTTTT.

The CDR3 bases are TGCGCCAGCAGCTTGGTAGCGGGGACCGGGGGTACGCAGTATTTT. Translated, it gives CASSLVAGTGGTQYF. The chain recombines TRBV5-1 with TRBJ2-3, with 8 bases lining up with TRBD2. The CDR3 extends over 15 amino acids. Germline-derived CDR1 and CDR2 are SGHRS and YFSETQ. The V gene end was trimmed by 0 bases and the J gene end by 8 bases; junction bases not matched to a gene: 8.

The V gene is TRBV18, the J gene TRBJ2-7; 7 bases fit TRBD2. Germline V CDR1 and CDR2: KGHSH, LQKENI. Unmatched junction bases numbered 7, after V lost 2 bases and J lost 3 bases. CDR3 length: 15 residues. The CDR3 sequence is CASSPRASGSYEQYF. CDR3 in DNA: TGTGCCAGCTCACCAAGGGCTAGCGGCAGCTACGAGCAGTACTTC.

The rearrangement links TRBV6-1 to TRBJ1-2; D is possibly TRBD1 (6 bases). The CDR3 loop spans 14 amino acids. Per the germline V gene, CDR1 is MNHNS and CDR2 is SASEGT. Trimming stripped 8 bases from V and 7 bases from J, with 20 bases between. CDR3 DNA sequence: TGTGCCAGCCATACGGGACATGCGATTCCTGGCTACACCTTC. Residues: CASHTGHAIPGYTF.